One and the same sample provided the 25 T cell receptor beta chains below, sequenced in a study of Graves' ophthalmopathy and Graves' hyperthyroidism. Amplification of the TCR beta CDR3 regions used RNA transcripts (as template). The first round was an RT-PCR with HTBI primers, and the second round was a multiplex PCR. TCRdb fed the multiplex PCR reads into MiXCR, producing one record per CDR3 protein. The sample lists about 160,000 distinct CDR3 sequences; around two fifths were seen once. The material sequenced was peripheral blood. These receptors were collected from a man aged 30-40 years with Graves' ophthalmopathy.

This clonotype has ten or more counts. This rearrangement joins TRBV9 to TRBJ1-1; 9 nucleotides match TRBD1. Germline assignment: CDR1 SGDLS and CDR2 YYNGEE. The length of the CDR3 is 15 residues. V lost 3 bases to trimming and J lost 5 bases; unmatched junction nucleotides: 8. The CDR3 loop is CASSGRTGDGTEAFF. The CDR3 region has the DNA TGTGCCAGCAGCGGAAGGACAGGGGACGGTACTGAAGCTTTCTTT.

In this sample, this clonotype turned up many times. The chain recombines TRBV28 with TRBJ2-7, with 7 nucleotides matching TRBD1. Germline assignment: CDR1 MDHEN and CDR2 SYDVKM. J lost 3 bases, V lost 2 bases, and 7 bases had no gene match. The CDR3 is 15 amino acids. This CDR3 is CASSLRGQNRYEQYF. CDR3 nucleotides: TGTGCCAGCAGTTTAAGGGGGCAGAACCGCTACGAGCAGTACTTC.

This clonotype was observed many times. CDR3 sequence: CASSLSLSPMNTEAFF. CDR3 nucleotide sequence: TGTGCCAGCAGCTTATCCCTGAGCCCCATGAACACTGAAGCTTTCTTT. V usage is TRBV11-1 and J usage is TRBJ1-1; D gene unclear. This CDR3 is 16 amino acids long. The germline V gene encodes CDR1 SGHAT and CDR2 FQDESV (reference sequence). Between the trimmed V and J ends, which lost 2 bases and 0 bases, there was a span of 13 bases.

V usage is TRBV28 and J usage is TRBJ1-6, with a possible D match to TRBD1 (5 bases). CDR1 and CDR2 (germline): MDHEN, SYDVKM. With 8 bases removed from V and 10 bases from J, the gap between germline ends came to 15 bases. There are 13 residues in the CDR3. CDR3 in amino acids: CASARVVSSPLHF. The CDR3 DNA follows: TGTGCCAGCGCCAGGGTCGTTTCGTCACCCCTCCACTTT.

This clonotype was seen ten or more times. The chain couples TRBV19 to TRBJ1-1; D gene uncertain. Trimming shortened V by 3 bases and J by 0 bases, and 8 bases separated the two germline ends. Germline CDR1 is LNHDA and CDR2 is SQIVND (reference sequence). CDR3 length equals 14 residues. In DNA form, the CDR3 reads TGTGCCAGTAGTATCCCGGGTCTGAACACTGAAGCTTTCTTT. Residues: CASSIPGLNTEAFF.

There are many counts of this clonotype. The gene calls are TRBV7-2 and TRBJ1-1; no reliable D call. The CDR3 is 12 residues long. From germline, CDR1 is SGHTA and CDR2 FQGNSA. Trimming left V 5 bases short and J 0 bases short, with 4 bases between. CDR3: CASSQVNTEAFF. The CDR3 region has the DNA TGTGCCAGCAGCCAAGTGAACACTGAAGCTTTCTTT. Drawing the rest from reference TRBV7-2 and TRBJ1-1, the complete variable domain is GAGVSQSPSNKVTEKGKDVELRCDPISGHTALYWYRQSLGQGLEFLIYFQGNSAPDKSGLPSDRFSAERTGGSVSTLTIQRTQQEDSAVYLCASSQVNTEAFFGQGTRLTVV.

This clonotype was picked up many times. The chain recombines TRBV5-6 with TRBJ1-1; unclear D gene. The CDR3 consists of 14 residues. The ends were cut back, 2 bases at V and 2 bases at J, with 10 bases in the middle. The germline V gene encodes CDR1 SGHDT and CDR2 YYEEEE. The CDR3 DNA sequence: TGTGCCAGCAGCTTTTTATATGACAACACTGAAGCTTTCTTT. Translated, it gives CASSFLYDNTEAFF. The full variable domain, rest sourced from reference TRBV5-6 and TRBJ1-1, is DAGVTQSPTHLIKTRGQQVTLRCSPKSGHDTVSWYQQALGQGPQFIFQYYEEEERQRGNFPDRFSGHQFPNYSSELNVNALLLGDSALYLCASSFLYDNTEAFFGQGTRLTVV.

This clonotype was seen only a few times. The rearrangement joins TRBV12-3 or TRBV12-4 to TRBJ1-1; D remains ambiguous. The CDR3 totals 14 residues. Trimming took off 7 bases at V and 8 bases at J, with 20 bases between the two ends. The chain's CDR3 is CASITGLHREEAFF. The DNA for the CDR3 is TGTGCCAGCATTACCGGCCTTCACAGAGAGGAAGCTTTCTTT.

The genes are TRBV7-2 and TRBJ1-1, with D hard to call. CDR3 size: 13 residues. Germline CDR1 SGHTA, CDR2 FQGNSA. Trimming shortened V by 1 base and J by 11 bases, and 14 bases separated the two germline ends. The CDR3 here is CASSLGPRLEAFF. CDR3 DNA sequence: TGTGCCAGCAGCTTAGGACCGCGGCTTGAGGCTTTCTTT.

This clonotype came up many times. The V and J genes are TRBV27 and TRBJ2-5; D is uncertain. The CDR3 covers 11 residues. Trimming left V 2 bases short and J 7 bases short, with 5 bases between. From germline, CDR1 is MNHEY and CDR2 SMNVEV (reference sequence). The CDR3 spells CASSLDGTQYF. Here the CDR3 DNA reads TGTGCCAGCAGTTTAGACGGGACCCAGTACTTC.

The CDR3 DNA reads TGTGCCAGCAGTTGGGGCCAGACTAGGACTGAAGCTTTCTTT. Encoded protein: CASSWGQTRTEAFF. The rearrangement links TRBV12-3 or TRBV12-4 to TRBJ1-1; D possibly corresponds to TRBD1 (5 bases). There are 14 residues in the CDR3. V lost 4 bases and J lost 5, with 14 bases in between.

This clonotype was counted ten times or more. This chain links TRBV6-5 with TRBJ1-2; 9 bases fit TRBD1. The CDR3 totals 16 residues. After removal of 5 bases from V and 0 bases from J, the junction contained 7 bases not matched to a gene. The germline V gene has CDR1 MNHEY and CDR2 SVGAGI. This CDR3 reads CASSNGGQGANYGYTF. The CDR3 DNA reads TGTGCCAGCAGTAACGGGGGACAGGGCGCTAACTATGGCTACACCTTC.

V is TRBV7-2 and J is TRBJ2-5; no clear D gene. In germline, CDR1 is SGHTA, CDR2 FQGNSA. The length of the CDR3 is 14 residues. V lost 1 base to trimming and J lost 5 bases, with 11 bases between them. CDR3 sequence reads: CASSLVGSVETQYF. CDR3 nucleotides: TGTGCCAGCAGCTTAGTAGGTTCAGTGGAGACCCAGTACTTC.

This clonotype was recorded once. V is TRBV9 and J is TRBJ2-7; D remains unclear. V was trimmed by 0 bases and J by 5 bases, leaving 9 bases between them. The CDR3 extends over 13 amino acids. Germline values: CDR1 SGDLS, CDR2 YYNGEE. CDR3 sequence (DNA): TGTGCCAGCAGCGTAGCGGGTTGGGACGAGCAGTACTTC. It encodes CASSVAGWDEQYF.

This clonotype was observed a few times. The CDR3 DNA is TGTGCCAGCAGTTACTCGAAGGCCGATCAATCCTATGGCTACACCTTC. The encoded protein is CASSYSKADQSYGYTF. The chain has TRBV6-5 and TRBJ1-2; D remains ambiguous. Germline V gene sequence: CDR1 MNHEY, CDR2 SVGAGI. This CDR3 contains 16 residues. With 0 bases removed from V and 4 bases from J, the gap between germline ends came to 15 bases.

The chain is built from TRBV9 and TRBJ2-7; 9 bases agree with TRBD1. J gave up 4 bases and V 5 bases, and 13 bases lay outside the gene matches. This CDR3 contains 16 residues. Per the germline V gene, CDR1 is SGDLS and CDR2 is YYNGEE. As DNA, the CDR3 is TGTGCCAGCAGTTACACGGCCACAGGGGGCGGGTACGAGCAGTACTTC. Protein: CASSYTATGGGYEQYF.

CDR3 coding DNA: TGTGCCAGCAGCCCTGAAGGCCTGGGGAATCAGCCCCAGCATTTT. It encodes CASSPEGLGNQPQHF. V gene TRBV28 combines with J gene TRBJ1-5; D not certain. The CDR3 is 15 amino acids. Trimming took 6 bases from V and 4 from J, leaving 16 bases between them. Germline CDR1 and CDR2: MDHEN and SYDVKM.

This clonotype has a count of ten or more. The chain is built from TRBV2 and TRBJ1-2; 8 positions agree with TRBD1. Germline-derived CDR1 and CDR2 are SNHLY and FYNNEI. The CDR3 consists of 15 residues. Trimming removed 4 bases from V and 0 bases from J; junction bases left unmatched: 4. The CDR3 DNA reads as TGTGCCAGCAGTGCAGGACAGGGATCTAACTATGGCTACACCTTC. As protein: CASSAGQGSNYGYTF.

This clonotype was seen at least ten times. The chain links TRBV4-3 to TRBJ2-7; D is undetermined. The CDR3 totals 14 residues. Germline V CDR1 and CDR2: LGHNA, YSLEER. Trimming cost V 2 bases and J 3 bases, with 11 bases left between them. CDR3 loop: CASSQSAYSYEQYF. The DNA of the CDR3 is TGCGCCAGCAGCCAAAGCGCATACAGCTACGAGCAGTACTTC.

This rearrangement joins TRBV11-2 to TRBJ2-5; 9 nucleotides match TRBD2. Germline CDR1 reads SGHAT; CDR2 reads FQNNGV. V trimming: 5 bases; J trimming: 4 bases; junction bases outside the gene matches: 5. This CDR3 comprises 14 residues. The CDR3: CASSPTSGLETQYF. The DNA for the CDR3 is TGTGCCAGCAGCCCAACTAGCGGGCTAGAGACCCAGTACTTC.

The chain is built from TRBV6-5 and TRBJ2-7; D remains ambiguous. Trimming cost V 2 bases and J 9 bases, with 11 bases left between them. This CDR3 region has 12 residues. Germline CDR1 MNHEY, CDR2 SVGAGI. This CDR3 reads CASSYPSAAQYF. The CDR3 region has the DNA TGTGCCAGCAGTTACCCCTCAGCAGCGCAGTACTTC.

This chain joins TRBV30 and TRBJ1-1; D gene uncertain. The CDR3 is made up of 14 amino acids. Germline lookup yields CDR1 GTSNPN and CDR2 SVGIG (reference sequence). V gave up 2 bases and J gave up 0 bases, with 10 bases separating them. The CDR3 sequence: CAWSSGIVNTEAFF. Here the CDR3 DNA reads TGTGCCTGGAGTTCGGGGATCGTGAACACTGAAGCTTTCTTT.

This clonotype was recorded many times. The chain combines TRBV6-2 or TRBV6-3 with TRBJ2-5, with unresolved D. The CDR3 covers 13 residues. Trimming shortened V by 5 bases and J by 4 bases, and 11 bases separated the two germline ends. Per the germline V gene, CDR1 is MNHEY and CDR2 is SVGEGT. CDR3: CASSTRLRETQYF. The CDR3 DNA follows: TGTGCCAGCAGTACCCGACTCCGAGAGACCCAGTACTTC.

The V call is TRBV12-3 or TRBV12-4, the J call TRBJ2-7, with a weak D call TRBD2 (5 bases). The CDR3 covers 15 residues. Trimming stripped 5 bases from V and 4 bases from J, with 18 bases between. DNA for the CDR3: TGTGCCAGCAGTACCCGCTCGGGGAGCCGATACGAGCAGTACTTC. The encoded protein is CASSTRSGSRYEQYF.

The sample holds many counts of this clonotype. This chain links TRBV29-1 with TRBJ2-4, with 7 positions matching TRBD1. Germline assignment: CDR1 SQVTM and CDR2 ANQGSEA. This CDR3 comprises 15 residues. V dropped 8 bases and J dropped 2; count of bases not matched to a gene: 12. CDR3 amino acids: CSIWDSGGSKNIQYF. In DNA, the CDR3 is TGCAGCATTTGGGACAGCGGTGGATCCAAAAACATTCAGTACTTC.